The 23 T cell receptor beta chains in this list originate from one sample, sequenced in a study of T-cell reconstitution after alpha-beta-depleted transplantation in children. Library preparation (for TCRbeta) was performed with unique molecular identifiers. A single record per CDR3 protein comes from TCRdb applying MiXCR to the PCR reads. Of approximately 520,000 distinct CDR3 sequences in the sample, 9.5% to 12% were seen once. This material consisted of PBMCs, mostly from graft donor cells, taken 180 days after TCRalphabeta/CD19-depleted stem cell transplant. Receptors were obtained from a female patient aged 2-15 years who had a stem cell transplant for aplastic anemia, so the T cells may come from the graft donor.

This chain joins TRBV12-3 or TRBV12-4 and TRBJ1-1; D is ambiguous. The CDR3 loop spans 13 amino acids. Trimming left V 5 bases short and J 9 bases short, with 16 bases between. CDR3 DNA sequence: TGTGCCAGCAGTACGCGCGGGAGTCCCCAAGCTTTCTTT. This encodes CASSTRGSPQAFF.

This clonotype was seen a few times. The chain carries TRBV7-2 and TRBJ2-7; 9 nucleotides agree with TRBD2. CDR1 is SGHTA, CDR2 FQGNSA, per germline. The CDR3 extends over 15 amino acids. V gave up 8 bases and J gave up 3 bases; unmatched junction bases: 11. This CDR3 reads CASGDNGTSLYEQYF. CDR3 sequence (DNA): TGTGCCAGCGGCGATAACGGGACTAGCCTCTACGAGCAGTACTTC.

The V and J genes are TRBV20-1 and TRBJ2-5; 7 bases align to TRBD2. V dropped 1 base and J dropped 7; count of bases not matched to a gene: 9. Germline assignment: CDR1 DFQATT and CDR2 SNEGSKA (reference sequence). The CDR3 is 14 residues long. DNA for the CDR3: TGCAGTGCTAGAGGACTCGGGGGGACGGGGACCCAGTACTTC. It is translated as CSARGLGGTGTQYF.

The rearrangement joins TRBV4-2 to TRBJ2-3, with TRBD1 identical over 9 bases. V lost 1 base to trimming and J lost 2 bases; unmatched junction nucleotides: 4. Germline V gene sequence: CDR1 LGHNA, CDR2 YNFKEQ. CDR3 length: 16 residues. The CDR3 reads CASSQAGTGTTDTQYF. The CDR3 DNA is TGTGCCAGCAGCCAAGCCGGGACAGGGACCACAGATACGCAGTATTTT.

This clonotype was counted at least ten times. V gene TRBV3-1 combines with J gene TRBJ2-2, with D perhaps matching TRBD2 (6 bases). Germline CDR1 is LGHDT and CDR2 is YNNKEL (reference sequence). V was pared by 5 bases and J by 3 bases, with 10 bases between. This CDR3 contains 14 residues. Here the CDR3 DNA reads TGTGCCAGCAGCAAAAGACTAGACACCGGGGAGCTGTTTTTT. Translated, it gives CASSKRLDTGELFF.

This clonotype showed up just a few times. The rearrangement uses TRBV12-3 or TRBV12-4 and TRBJ1-1, with 7 positions matching TRBD1. V was clipped by 4 bases and J by 5 bases; unmatched bases: 4. This CDR3 is built from 13 residues. The CDR3 DNA is TGTGCCAGCAGTTACGCACAGGGGACTGAAGCTTTCTTT. This encodes CASSYAQGTEAFF.

Turning to this clonotype: The germline gene is not matched at one end of the junction; a read error may be the cause. The chain links TRBV28 to TRBJ2-7; D is possibly TRBD1 (6 bases). CDR1 is MDHEN and CDR2 is SYDVKM in the germline V gene. The CDR3 has 13 amino acids. The CDR3 is CASSLQGLMSSTF. The CDR3 region has the DNA TGTGCCAGCAGTTTACAGGGGCTAATGAGCAGTACTTTC.

This clonotype turned up a few times. The chain employs TRBV29-1 and TRBJ2-6; 8 bases map to TRBD1. Unmatched junction bases numbered 13, after V lost 5 bases and J lost 1 base. The CDR3 has 18 residues. Per the germline V gene, CDR1 is SQVTM and CDR2 is ANQGSEA. The DNA of the CDR3 is TGCAGCGTTCCCCACCGGGACAGGCCCTTTTCTGGGGCCAACGTCCTGACTTTC. It yields the protein CSVPHRDRPFSGANVLTF.

This clonotype was detected a few times. CDR3 DNA sequence: TGTGCCACCAGCATCTCTGTCCAAACCGGGACTAGCGATGAGCAGTTCTTC. Its protein product is CATSISVQTGTSDEQFF. The rearrangement links TRBV15 to TRBJ2-1; 10 bases agree with TRBD2. The germline V gene has CDR1 LNHNV and CDR2 YYDKDF (reference sequence). V was pared by 4 bases and J by 8 bases, with 14 bases of the junction left unmatched. The length of the CDR3 is 17 residues.

In its sample, this clonotype was seen many times. The chain recombines TRBV15 with TRBJ1-2, with 8 bases lining up with TRBD1. The CDR3 sequence is 16 residues long. Germline V CDR1 and CDR2: LNHNV, YYDKDF (reference sequence). J was trimmed by 4 bases and V by 2 bases; bases with no gene match: 9. CDR3 sequence: CATSRPVRGQSYGYTF. In nucleotides, the CDR3 is TGTGCCACCAGCAGACCCGTCAGGGGGCAGTCCTATGGCTACACCTTC. Full variable domain (remainder filled in from reference TRBV15 and TRBJ1-2): DAMVIQNPRYQVTQFGKPVTLSCSQTLNHNVMYWYQQKSSQAPKLLFHYYDKDFNNEADTPDNFQSRRPNTSFCFLDIRSPGLGDTAMYLCATSRPVRGQSYGYTFGSGTRLTVV.

The CDR3 is CASSQDFTSGYDEQFF. The CDR3 region has the DNA TGTGCCAGCAGCCAAGATTTCACTAGCGGGTACGATGAGCAGTTCTTC. V gene TRBV14 combines with J gene TRBJ2-1, with 9 bases aligning to TRBD2. Germline V gene lookup returns CDR1 SGHDN and CDR2 FVKESK. Trimming removed 0 bases from V and 8 bases from J; junction bases left unmatched: 8. This CDR3 spans 16 amino acids. The full variable domain, with the rest looked up from reference TRBV14 and TRBJ2-1, is EAGVTQFPSHSVIEKGQTVTLRCDPISGHDNLYWYRRVMGKEIKFLLHFVKESKQDESGMPNNRFLAERTGGTYSTLKVQPAELEDSGVYFCASSQDFTSGYDEQFFGPGTRLTVL.

This clonotype was recorded a few times. This CDR3 reads CASSKRGGLHTNTDTQYF. CDR3 DNA: TGTGCCAGCAGCAAAAGGGGGGGACTACACACGAACACAGATACGCAGTATTTT. V gene TRBV21-1 combines with J gene TRBJ2-3; the table's TRBD2 call for D was not verified on the DNA. TRBV21-1 counts as a pseudogene. The CDR3 is 18 amino acids.

V usage is TRBV12-3 or TRBV12-4 and J usage is TRBJ2-3; D may correspond to TRBD1 or TRBD2 (5 bases each). The CDR3 is 15 residues long. V lost 6 bases to trimming and J lost 0 bases, with 13 bases between them. The DNA for the CDR3 is TGTGCCAGCAGGGGACGGACTTCTAGCACAGATACGCAGTATTTT. This translates into CASRGRTSSTDTQYF.

V and J are TRBV20-1 and TRBJ2-5; no firm D call. This CDR3 is built from 14 residues. In germline, CDR1 is DFQATT, CDR2 SNEGSKA (reference sequence). V gave up 7 bases and J gave up 1 base, with 16 bases separating them. The CDR3 spells CSELRWASQETQYF. Here the CDR3 DNA reads TGCAGTGAGCTTAGATGGGCCAGCCAAGAGACCCAGTACTTC.

J is TRBJ2-7 and V is TRBV7-9; D not certain. Between the trimmed V and J ends, which lost 3 bases and 3 bases, there was a span of 9 bases. The CDR3 has 13 residues. Germline V gene data show CDR1 as SEHNR and CDR2 as FQNEAQ (reference sequence). DNA for the CDR3: TGTGCCAGCAGCTTCGGGCGGATCTACGAGCAGTACTTC. Its translation is CASSFGRIYEQYF.

This clonotype was picked up a small number of times. The gene calls are TRBV5-1 and TRBJ2-7, with TRBD2 matching 7 bases. Germline V gene lookup returns CDR1 SGHRS and CDR2 YFSETQ. This CDR3 has 19 residues. V lost 1 base to trimming and J lost 0 bases; unmatched junction nucleotides: 16. The CDR3 sequence: CASSLRSGGSGSVSYEQYF. Written as DNA, the CDR3 is TGCGCCAGCAGCTTGAGGTCCGGGGGTAGCGGGTCCGTCTCCTACGAGCAGTACTTC.

The V call is TRBV12-3 or TRBV12-4, the J call TRBJ2-4; maybe TRBD2 (6 bases). This CDR3 comprises 12 residues. Trimming removed 6 bases from V and 16 bases from J, with 19 bases in between. The CDR3 nucleotides read TGTGCCAGCAGCTTGGGGCGGGGCGAGGGATACTTC. It translates to CASSLGRGEGYF.

V and J are TRBV3-1 and TRBJ2-7; D unclear. With 4 bases removed from V and 3 bases from J, the gap between germline ends came to 13 bases. Germline V CDR1 and CDR2: LGHDT, YNNKEL (reference sequence). The CDR3 covers 14 residues. CDR3 sequence (DNA): TGTGCCAGCAGCCCCGTGGCAACTTACTACGAGCAGTACTTC. Translation gives CASSPVATYYEQYF.

This clonotype was picked up a small number of times. The chain combines TRBV5-1 with TRBJ1-1, with D unresolved. V was clipped by 0 bases and J by 8 bases, with 11 bases between them. Germline CDR1 reads SGHRS; CDR2 reads YFSETQ. This CDR3 has 13 residues. For the CDR3, the DNA is TGCGCCAGCAGCTTGGAAGGGAGAATAGAAGCTTTCTTT. It specifies CASSLEGRIEAFF.

V usage is TRBV7-2 and J usage is TRBJ2-2, with 7 bases that match TRBD1. Germline CDR1 is SGHTA and CDR2 is FQGNSA. The CDR3 spans 15 residues. With V trimmed by 1 base and J by 5 bases, 4 bases remained unmatched. The CDR3 DNA reads as TGTGCCAGCAGCTTAGGGACAGGAACTACCGGGGAGCTGTTTTTT. Translation gives CASSLGTGTTGELFF.

The J gene is TRBJ1-1, the V gene TRBV7-8; 8 bases fit TRBD1. The germline V gene encodes CDR1 SGHVS and CDR2 FQNEAQ. The CDR3 contains 15 residues. With V trimmed by 3 bases and J by 3 bases, 6 bases remained unmatched. For the CDR3, the DNA is TGTGCCAGCAGCTTGGGGGACAGGACTGACACTGAAGCTTTCTTT. Protein product: CASSLGDRTDTEAFF.

A few counts support this clonotype. The chain is built from TRBV6-2 or TRBV6-3 and TRBJ2-1, with 11 bases fitting TRBD2. This CDR3 has 15 residues. With V trimmed by 2 bases and J by 5 bases, 2 bases remained unmatched. Germline values: CDR1 MNHEY, CDR2 SVGEGT. CDR3 DNA: TGTGCCAGCAGTTACACGGGACTAGCGGACAATGAGCAGTTCTTC. Residues: CASSYTGLADNEQFF.

The J gene is TRBJ2-7, the V gene TRBV7-3, with a tentative D call TRBD2 (6 bases). Trimming left V 5 bases short and J 0 bases short, with 17 bases between. Per germline, CDR1 SGHTA and CDR2 FQGTGA. This CDR3 has 16 residues. This chain's CDR3 is CASSRAWGDTSYEQYF. The CDR3 region has the DNA TGTGCCAGCAGCCGGGCCTGGGGGGATACCTCCTACGAGCAGTACTTC.